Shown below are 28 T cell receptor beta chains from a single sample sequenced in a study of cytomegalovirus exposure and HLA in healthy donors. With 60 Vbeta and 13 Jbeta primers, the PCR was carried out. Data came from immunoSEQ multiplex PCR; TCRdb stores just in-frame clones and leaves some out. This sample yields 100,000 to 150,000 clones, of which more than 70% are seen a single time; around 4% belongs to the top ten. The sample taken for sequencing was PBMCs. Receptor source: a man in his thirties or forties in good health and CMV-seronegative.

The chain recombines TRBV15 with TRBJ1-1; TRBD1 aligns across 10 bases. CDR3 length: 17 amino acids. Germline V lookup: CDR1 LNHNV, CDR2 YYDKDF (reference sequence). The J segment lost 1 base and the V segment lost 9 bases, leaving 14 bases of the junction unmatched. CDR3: CATIDLWTGGENTEAFF. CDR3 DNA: TGTGCCACGATAGACCTGTGGACAGGGGGAGAGAACACTGAAGCTTTCTTT.

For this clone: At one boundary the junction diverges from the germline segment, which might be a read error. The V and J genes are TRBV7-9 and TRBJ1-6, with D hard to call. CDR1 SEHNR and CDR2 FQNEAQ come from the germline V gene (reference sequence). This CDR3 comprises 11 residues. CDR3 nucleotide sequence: TGTTCCAGCAGCCTAAATTCACCCCTCCACTTT. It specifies CSSSLNSPLHF.

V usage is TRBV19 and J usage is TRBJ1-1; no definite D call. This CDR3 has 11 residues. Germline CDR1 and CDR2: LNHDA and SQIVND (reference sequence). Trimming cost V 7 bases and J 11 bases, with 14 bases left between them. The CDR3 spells CASNSAAKAFF. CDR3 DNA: TGTGCCAGTAACTCAGCGGCCAAGGCTTTCTTT.

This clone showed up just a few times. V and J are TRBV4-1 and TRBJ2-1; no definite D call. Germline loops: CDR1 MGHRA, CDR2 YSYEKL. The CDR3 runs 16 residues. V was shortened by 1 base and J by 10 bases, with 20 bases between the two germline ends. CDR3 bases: TGCGCCAGCAGCCAAGTTGACTTGGTAGCCCTTGGGGAGCAGTTCTTC. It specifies CASSQVDLVALGEQFF.

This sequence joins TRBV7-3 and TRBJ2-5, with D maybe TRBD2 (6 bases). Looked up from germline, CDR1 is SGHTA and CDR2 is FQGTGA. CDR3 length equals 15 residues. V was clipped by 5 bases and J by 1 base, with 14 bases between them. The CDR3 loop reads CASSRSGDFQETQYF. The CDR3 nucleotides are TGTGCCAGCAGCCGATCGGGGGACTTCCAAGAGACCCAGTACTTC.

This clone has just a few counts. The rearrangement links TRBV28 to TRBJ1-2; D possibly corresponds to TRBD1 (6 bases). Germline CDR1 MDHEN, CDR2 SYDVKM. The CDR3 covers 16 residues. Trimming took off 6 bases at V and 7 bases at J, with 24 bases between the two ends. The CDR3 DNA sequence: TGTGCCAGCAGGGGAGGGGGGTCCCTATCCCCCGGTGGCTACACCTTC. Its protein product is CASRGGGSLSPGGYTF.

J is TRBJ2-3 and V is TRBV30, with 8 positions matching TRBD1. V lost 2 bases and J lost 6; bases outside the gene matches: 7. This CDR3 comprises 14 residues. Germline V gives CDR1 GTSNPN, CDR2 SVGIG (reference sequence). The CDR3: CAWSLGQGWDTQYF. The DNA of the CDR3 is TGTGCCTGGAGTCTCGGACAGGGTTGGGATACGCAGTATTTT.

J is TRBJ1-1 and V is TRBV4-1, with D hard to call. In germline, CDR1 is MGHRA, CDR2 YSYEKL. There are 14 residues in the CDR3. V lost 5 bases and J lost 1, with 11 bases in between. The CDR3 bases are TGCGCCAGCAGCTTAAGCCCGGGGAACACTGAAGCTTTCTTT. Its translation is CASSLSPGNTEAFF.

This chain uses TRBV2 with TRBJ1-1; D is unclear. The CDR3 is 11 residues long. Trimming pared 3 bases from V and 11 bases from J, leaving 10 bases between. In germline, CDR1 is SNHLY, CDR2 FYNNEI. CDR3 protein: CASSEGGLAFF. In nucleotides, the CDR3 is TGTGCCAGCAGTGAGGGAGGTTTGGCTTTCTTT.

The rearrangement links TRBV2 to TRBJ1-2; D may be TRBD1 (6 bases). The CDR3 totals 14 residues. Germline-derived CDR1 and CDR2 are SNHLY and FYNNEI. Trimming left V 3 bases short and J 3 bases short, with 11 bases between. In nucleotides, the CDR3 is TGTGCCAGCAGTGATCCCGCAGGGGACTATGGCTACACCTTC. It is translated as CASSDPAGDYGYTF.

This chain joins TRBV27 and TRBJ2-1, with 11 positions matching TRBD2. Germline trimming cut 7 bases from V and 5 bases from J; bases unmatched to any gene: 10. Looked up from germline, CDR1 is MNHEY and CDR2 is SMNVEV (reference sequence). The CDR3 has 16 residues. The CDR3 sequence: CASTLGVAGGNNEQFF. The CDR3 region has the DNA TGTGCCAGCACTCTCGGTGTAGCGGGGGGGAACAATGAGCAGTTCTTC.

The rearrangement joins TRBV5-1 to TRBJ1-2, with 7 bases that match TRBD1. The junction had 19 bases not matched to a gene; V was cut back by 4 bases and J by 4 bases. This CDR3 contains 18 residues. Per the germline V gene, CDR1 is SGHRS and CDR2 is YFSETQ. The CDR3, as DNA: TGCGCCAGCAGCCCCTTACGGACAGGTATAAAACAGACCTATGGCTACACCTTC. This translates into CASSPLRTGIKQTYGYTF.

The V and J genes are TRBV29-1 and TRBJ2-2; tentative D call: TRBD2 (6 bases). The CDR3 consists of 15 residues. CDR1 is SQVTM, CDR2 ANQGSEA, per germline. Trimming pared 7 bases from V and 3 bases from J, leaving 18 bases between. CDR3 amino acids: CSARLEGGDTGELFF. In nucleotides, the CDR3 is TGCAGCGCCCGCCTGGAGGGAGGAGACACCGGGGAGCTGTTTTTT.

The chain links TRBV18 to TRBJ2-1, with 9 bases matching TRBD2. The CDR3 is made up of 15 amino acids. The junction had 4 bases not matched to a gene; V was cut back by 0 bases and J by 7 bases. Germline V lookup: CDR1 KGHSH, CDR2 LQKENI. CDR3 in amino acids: CASSPPGTSLNEQFF. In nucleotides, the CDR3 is TGTGCCAGCTCACCACCCGGGACTAGCTTGAATGAGCAGTTCTTC. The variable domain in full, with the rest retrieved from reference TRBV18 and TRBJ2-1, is NAGVMQNPRHLVRRRGQEARLRCSPMKGHSHVYWYRQLPEEGLKFMVYLQKENIIDESGMPKERFSAEFPKEGPSILRIQQVVRGDSAAYFCASSPPGTSLNEQFFGPGTRLTVL.

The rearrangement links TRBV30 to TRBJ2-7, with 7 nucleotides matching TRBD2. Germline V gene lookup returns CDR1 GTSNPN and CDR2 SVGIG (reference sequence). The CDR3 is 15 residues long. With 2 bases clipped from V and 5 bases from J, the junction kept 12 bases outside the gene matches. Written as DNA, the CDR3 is TGTGCCTGGAGTCCCTGGCGGGGGTTTGTACACGAGCAGTACTTC. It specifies CAWSPWRGFVHEQYF.

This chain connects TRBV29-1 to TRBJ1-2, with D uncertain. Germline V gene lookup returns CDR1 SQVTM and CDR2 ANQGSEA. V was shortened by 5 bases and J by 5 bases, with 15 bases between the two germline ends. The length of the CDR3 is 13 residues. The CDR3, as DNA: TGCAGCGTTCCGACAAATGTGTATTATGGCTACACCTTC. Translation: CSVPTNVYYGYTF. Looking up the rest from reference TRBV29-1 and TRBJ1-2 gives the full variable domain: SAVISQKPSRDICQRGTSLTIQCQVDSQVTMMFWYRQQPGQSLTLIATANQGSEATYESGFVIDKFPISRPNLTFSTLTVSNMSPEDSSIYLCSVPTNVYYGYTFGSGTRLTVV.

CDR3 nucleotides: TGTGCCACCAGCTCACGACCGAGGACATTTACCGGGGAGCTGTTTTTT. Amino acid sequence: CATSSRPRTFTGELFF. The chain couples TRBV15 to TRBJ2-2; TRBD1 might be the D (5 bases). The CDR3 is 16 residues long. Germline CDR1 is LNHNV and CDR2 is YYDKDF (reference sequence). V was clipped by 5 bases and J by 5 bases, with 18 bases between them.

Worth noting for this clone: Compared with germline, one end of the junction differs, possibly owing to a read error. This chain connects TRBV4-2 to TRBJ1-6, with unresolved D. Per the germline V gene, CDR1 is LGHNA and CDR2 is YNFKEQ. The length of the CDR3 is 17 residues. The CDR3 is CAGSQEHGQYYNSPLHF. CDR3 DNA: TGTGCCGGCAGCCAAGAACATGGGCAGTACTATAATTCACCCCTCCACTTT.

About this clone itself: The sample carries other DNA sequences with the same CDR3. The CDR3 DNA sequence: TGTGCCAGCAGTTTATCCTCGGCCGGACGGAGGAGCTCCTATAATTCACCCCTCCACTTT. Translating it yields CASSLSSAGRRSSYNSPLHF. The chain combines TRBV28 with TRBJ1-6; D unclear. The CDR3 is 20 amino acids. Trimming took 1 base from V and 0 from J, leaving 19 bases between them. The V gene's germline CDR1 is MDHEN and CDR2 SYDVKM.

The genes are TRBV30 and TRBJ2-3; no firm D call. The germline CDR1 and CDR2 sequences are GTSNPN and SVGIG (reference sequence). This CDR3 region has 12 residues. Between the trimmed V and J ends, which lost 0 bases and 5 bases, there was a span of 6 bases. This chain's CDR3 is CAWSVTGDTQYF. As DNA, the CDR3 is TGTGCCTGGAGTGTAACCGGAGATACGCAGTATTTT.

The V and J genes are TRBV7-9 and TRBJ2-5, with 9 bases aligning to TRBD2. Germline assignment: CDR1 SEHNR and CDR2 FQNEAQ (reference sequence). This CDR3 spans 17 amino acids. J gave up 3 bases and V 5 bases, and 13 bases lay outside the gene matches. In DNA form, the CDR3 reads TGTGCCAGCAGCGGTCGAGGGACTAGCAGAGGAGAAGAGACCCAGTACTTC. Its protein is CASSGRGTSRGEETQYF.

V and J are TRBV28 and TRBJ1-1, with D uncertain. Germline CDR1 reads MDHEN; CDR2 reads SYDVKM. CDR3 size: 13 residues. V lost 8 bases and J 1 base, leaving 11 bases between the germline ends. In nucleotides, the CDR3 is TGTGCCAGCTGTGTGGTAGCGAACACTGAAGCTTTCTTT. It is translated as CASCVVANTEAFF.

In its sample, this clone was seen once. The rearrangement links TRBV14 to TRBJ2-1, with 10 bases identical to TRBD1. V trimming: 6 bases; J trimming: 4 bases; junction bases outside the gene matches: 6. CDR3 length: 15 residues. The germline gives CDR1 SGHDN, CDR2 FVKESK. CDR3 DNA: TGTGCCAGCAGGAGGGGACAGGGGATGTACAATGAGCAGTTCTTC. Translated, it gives CASRRGQGMYNEQFF.

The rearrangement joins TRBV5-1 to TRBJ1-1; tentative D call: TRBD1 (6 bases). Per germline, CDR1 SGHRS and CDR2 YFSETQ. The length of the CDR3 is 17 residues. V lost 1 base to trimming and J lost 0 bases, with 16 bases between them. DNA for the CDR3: TGCGCCAGCAGCTTGTTCATACAGGGCGGAATGAACACTGAAGCTTTCTTT. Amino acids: CASSLFIQGGMNTEAFF.

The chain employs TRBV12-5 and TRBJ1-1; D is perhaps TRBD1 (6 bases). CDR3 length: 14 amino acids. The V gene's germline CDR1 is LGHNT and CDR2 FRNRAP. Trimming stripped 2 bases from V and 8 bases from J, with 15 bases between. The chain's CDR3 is CASGLRETGTEAFF. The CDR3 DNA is TGTGCTAGTGGTTTGAGGGAGACCGGGACAGAAGCTTTCTTT.

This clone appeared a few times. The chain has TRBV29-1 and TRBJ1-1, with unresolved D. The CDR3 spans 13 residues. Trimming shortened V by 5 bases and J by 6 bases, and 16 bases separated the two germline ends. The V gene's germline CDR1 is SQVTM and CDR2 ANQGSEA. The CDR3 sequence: CSVMTDGGSEAFF. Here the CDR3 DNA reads TGCAGCGTTATGACGGATGGAGGGTCTGAAGCTTTCTTT.

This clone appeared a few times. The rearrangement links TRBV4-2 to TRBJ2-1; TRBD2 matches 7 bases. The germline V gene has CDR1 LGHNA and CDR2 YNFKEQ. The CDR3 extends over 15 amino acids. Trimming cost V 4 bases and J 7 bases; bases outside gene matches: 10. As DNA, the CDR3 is TGTGCCAGCAGCCCCTTTTGGACTAGGGATAATGAGCAGTTCTTC. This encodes CASSPFWTRDNEQFF.

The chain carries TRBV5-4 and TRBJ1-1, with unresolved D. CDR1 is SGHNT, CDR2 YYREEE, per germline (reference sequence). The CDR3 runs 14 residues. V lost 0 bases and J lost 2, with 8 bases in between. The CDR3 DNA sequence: TGTGCCAGCAGCTTGGATCGCAGAAACACTGAAGCTTTCTTT. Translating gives CASSLDRRNTEAFF.